The 15 T cell receptor beta chains given below trace back to one sample, sequenced in a study of blood T cell repertoires in COVID-19. The assay was immunoSEQ multiplex PCR, and TCRdb's table has in-frame clones only and misses some. The table includes over 150,000 clones, over 80% detected once. The sample comprised peripheral blood. These receptors were taken from a woman of 80 years or more with active or convalescent COVID-19.

The chain uses TRBV21-1 and TRBJ2-5; the D call in the table, TRBD1, was not verified against the DNA. TRBV21-1 is shown as a pseudogene. The CDR3 totals 13 residues. Written as DNA, the CDR3 is TGTGCCAGCAGGGGCGACAGTCCGGAGACCCAGTACTTC. It codes for CASRGDSPETQYF.

V is TRBV5-5 and J is TRBJ2-1; 12 bases are a match to TRBD2. In germline, CDR1 is SGHKS, CDR2 YYEKEE (reference sequence). V trimming: 4 bases; J trimming: 1 base; junction bases outside the gene matches: 12. The CDR3 sequence is 19 residues long. CDR3 amino acids: CASSAGLAGPLGSYNEQFF. CDR3 DNA: TGTGCCAGCAGCGCTGGACTAGCGGGACCCCTGGGGTCCTACAATGAGCAGTTCTTC. The entire variable domain, with the rest obtained from reference TRBV5-5 and TRBJ2-1, is as follows: DAGVTQSPTHLIKTRGQQVTLRCSPISGHKSVSWYQQVLGQGPQFIFQYYEKEERGRGNFPDRFSARQFPNYSSELNVNALLLGDSALYLCASSAGLAGPLGSYNEQFFGPGTRLTVL.

J is TRBJ2-7 and V is TRBV18; 7 bases are a match to TRBD1. The germline V gene has CDR1 KGHSH and CDR2 LQKENI. This CDR3 is 14 amino acids long. Trimming cost V 6 bases and J 1 base; bases outside gene matches: 6. DNA for the CDR3: TGTGCCAGCTCGTCAACAGGGGTATCCTACGAGCAGTACTTC. Translation: CASSSTGVSYEQYF.

The genes are TRBV29-1 and TRBJ2-7, with 7 bases lining up with TRBD1. The CDR3 has 12 residues. V lost 7 bases and J lost 1; bases outside the gene matches: 4. Germline loops: CDR1 SQVTM, CDR2 ANQGSEA. The CDR3 protein is CSAGTASYEQYF. For the CDR3, the DNA is TGCAGCGCTGGGACAGCTTCCTACGAGCAGTACTTC.

The chain employs TRBV28 and TRBJ2-7; 9 bases map to TRBD1. CDR1 MDHEN and CDR2 SYDVKM come from the germline V gene. V shed 10 bases and J 3 bases; nucleotides not matched to a gene: 13. The CDR3 length is 15 residues. The CDR3 bases are TGTGCCATCCAAAGACCGGGACAGGGCCTCTACGAGCAGTACTTC. Its translation is CAIQRPGQGLYEQYF.

This chain uses TRBV6-5 with TRBJ1-1; 7 nucleotides match TRBD1. Germline lookup yields CDR1 MNHEY and CDR2 SVGAGI. The CDR3 loop spans 14 amino acids. J gave up 4 bases and V 6 bases, and 8 bases lay outside the gene matches. The CDR3 spells CASRTDRASTEAFF. As DNA, the CDR3 is TGTGCCAGCAGAACCGACAGGGCGAGCACTGAAGCTTTCTTT.

The chain couples TRBV9 to TRBJ1-2; TRBD1 aligns across 9 bases. Germline assignment: CDR1 SGDLS and CDR2 YYNGEE. J gave up 7 bases and V 3 bases, and 7 bases lay outside the gene matches. This CDR3 contains 14 residues. The CDR3 loop reads CASSAGQGTAGYTF. The CDR3, as DNA: TGTGCCAGCAGCGCGGGACAGGGAACCGCTGGCTACACCTTC.

The V and J genes are TRBV7-8 and TRBJ2-5, with 10 bases identical to TRBD2. From germline, CDR1 is SGHVS and CDR2 FQNEAQ. V trimming: 5 bases; J trimming: 2 bases; junction bases outside the gene matches: 5. This CDR3 spans 15 amino acids. For the CDR3, the DNA is TGTGCCAGCAGCCCCGGACTAGCGGTACAAGAGACCCAGTACTTC. Its translation is CASSPGLAVQETQYF.

Only one count was recorded for this clone. This sequence joins TRBV7-9 and TRBJ1-1, with D unclear. The CDR3 spans 14 residues. From germline, CDR1 is SEHNR and CDR2 FQNEAQ (reference sequence). V lost 5 bases, J lost 4 bases, and 14 bases lay in between. The CDR3 reads CASSPQAGGTEAFF. The CDR3, as DNA: TGTGCCAGCAGCCCCCAGGCCGGAGGCACTGAAGCTTTCTTT.

The chain recombines TRBV5-1 with TRBJ1-4; D unresolved. V lost 0 bases and J 4 bases, leaving 7 bases between the germline ends. In germline, CDR1 is SGHRS, CDR2 YFSETQ. The CDR3 totals 14 residues. CDR3 bases: TGCGCCAGCAGCTTGGGAGGGAATAATGAAAAACTGTTTTTT. It codes for CASSLGGNNEKLFF.

This chain links TRBV5-5 with TRBJ1-5, with D possibly being TRBD1 (6 bases). CDR3 length: 16 amino acids. In germline, CDR1 is SGHKS, CDR2 YYEKEE (reference sequence). V was clipped by 3 bases and J by 0 bases, with 13 bases between them. The CDR3 nucleotides are TGTGCCAGCAGCTATACAGGGACGGTTAGCAATCAGCCCCAGCATTTT. Translating it yields CASSYTGTVSNQPQHF.

The chain employs TRBV6-2 or TRBV6-3 and TRBJ1-1, with D unclear. Deletions cut 3 bases from V and 5 bases from J, with 10 bases between. Per germline, CDR1 MNHEY and CDR2 SVGEGT. The CDR3 contains 13 residues. In nucleotides, the CDR3 is TGTGCCAGCAGTTATGGTATGGCTACTGAAGCTTTCTTT. Its translation is CASSYGMATEAFF.

The rearrangement links TRBV7-9 to TRBJ2-1; weak D call: TRBD1 (6 bases). There are 15 residues in the CDR3. V was clipped by 5 bases and J by 0 bases, with 11 bases between them. Germline-derived CDR1 and CDR2 are SEHNR and FQNEAQ (reference sequence). The CDR3 spells CASSLRDNSYNEQFF. The CDR3 nucleotides read TGTGCCAGCAGCCTTCGGGACAACTCCTACAATGAGCAGTTCTTC.

In this sample, this clone turned up a few times. V is TRBV6-2 or TRBV6-3 and J is TRBJ2-3; 10 positions match TRBD2. Trimming at V came to 7 bases and at J to 1 base, leaving 14 bases not matched to a gene. Germline V lookup: CDR1 MNHEY, CDR2 SVGEGT. The CDR3 runs 18 residues. The CDR3 sequence: CASTPWASGGRGTDTQYF. The CDR3 bases are TGTGCCAGCACCCCGTGGGCTAGCGGGGGAAGAGGCACAGATACGCAGTATTTT.

The chain employs TRBV5-8 and TRBJ1-2; no clear D gene. V dropped 4 bases and J dropped 4 bases, with 20 bases sitting between them. The germline gives CDR1 SGHTS, CDR2 YDEGEE. CDR3 length: 16 amino acids. CDR3 sequence (DNA): TGTGCCAGCAGCCACCCAGAGGGCAGCCCTTTCTATGGCTACACCTTC. As protein: CASSHPEGSPFYGYTF.